These 25 T cell receptor beta chains originate from one sample sequenced in a study of blood T cell repertoires in COVID-19. TCRdb keeps only in-frame clones here, not all; method: immunoSEQ multiplex PCR. The repertoire consists of 85,000 to 130,000 clones, with 76% occurring once and the leading ten covering 6.2%. Sequencing was performed on peripheral blood. The source of these receptors is a man older than 75 with COVID-19, enrolled during active disease.

This chain joins TRBV5-1 and TRBJ1-2, with unresolved D. Germline CDR1 SGHRS, CDR2 YFSETQ. Trimming took off 4 bases at V and 8 bases at J, with 30 bases between the two ends. CDR3 length equals 18 residues. CDR3 DNA sequence: TGCGCCAGCAGCGCATCCGGTTCTATCTGGGAGGGAGATCGCGGCTACACCTTC. Translated, it gives CASSASGSIWEGDRGYTF.

The V and J genes are TRBV28 and TRBJ2-7, with 9 bases identical to TRBD2. This CDR3 is built from 14 residues. CDR1 and CDR2 (germline): MDHEN, SYDVKM. J gave up 0 bases and V 5 bases, and 2 bases lay outside the gene matches. The CDR3, as DNA: TGTGCCAGCAGTCTAGCGGGAATCTCCTACGAGCAGTACTTC. Translation: CASSLAGISYEQYF.

The chain joins TRBV19 to TRBJ1-1; D might be TRBD1 (5 bases). Germline CDR1 reads LNHDA; CDR2 reads SQIVND (reference sequence). This CDR3 spans 14 amino acids. V lost 5 bases to trimming and J lost 2 bases, with 12 bases between them. CDR3 nucleotides: TGTGCCAGTAGTTTGCGGGGGGTCAACACTGAAGCTTTCTTT. Protein: CASSLRGVNTEAFF.

The V gene is TRBV7-6, the J gene TRBJ1-4; TRBD1 matches 10 bases. The CDR3 spans 14 residues. The V segment lost 4 bases and the J segment 10 bases; nucleotides outside the gene matches: 6. In germline, CDR1 is SGHVS, CDR2 FNYEAQ. The CDR3 loop is CASSSGQGLGKLFF. DNA of the CDR3: TGTGCCAGCAGCTCGGGACAGGGGTTAGGAAAACTGTTTTTT.

V gene TRBV28 combines with J gene TRBJ1-5, with 7 bases identical to TRBD1. Germline V gene lookup returns CDR1 MDHEN and CDR2 SYDVKM. The CDR3 totals 15 residues. V gave up 7 bases and J gave up 7 bases; unmatched junction bases: 13. CDR3 sequence reads: CASNMLTGTDQPQHF. In nucleotides, the CDR3 is TGTGCCAGCAATATGTTGACAGGGACGGACCAGCCCCAGCATTTT.

This chain links TRBV18 with TRBJ2-7; the match to TRBD2 covers 14 bases. Per germline, CDR1 KGHSH and CDR2 LQKENI. The CDR3 sequence is 16 residues long. V lost 3 bases and J lost 5; bases outside the gene matches: 6. The CDR3 DNA follows: TGTGCCAGCTCACCGGGACTAGCGGGAGTTAAGGACGAGCAGTACTTC. The encoded protein is CASSPGLAGVKDEQYF.

The chain couples TRBV4-1 to TRBJ1-4, with TRBD1 matching over 8 bases. Germline V gene data show CDR1 as MGHRA and CDR2 as YSYEKL. This CDR3 is built from 16 residues. V trimming: 1 base; J trimming: 4 bases; junction bases outside the gene matches: 5. The CDR3 DNA sequence: TGCGCCAGCAGCCAAGTTTCGGGACAGGATAATGAAAAACTGTTTTTT. It codes for CASSQVSGQDNEKLFF.

The rearrangement joins TRBV6-5 to TRBJ1-2, with 7 bases that match TRBD1. Germline loops: CDR1 MNHEY, CDR2 SVGAGI. V dropped 7 bases and J dropped 3; count of bases not matched to a gene: 8. The CDR3 is 14 amino acids. The CDR3 here is CASKEGADDYGYTF. CDR3 sequence (DNA): TGTGCCAGCAAGGAGGGGGCAGACGACTATGGCTACACCTTC.

This rearrangement joins TRBV5-4 to TRBJ1-1; TRBD1 might be the D (6 bases). CDR1 is SGHNT, CDR2 YYREEE, per germline (reference sequence). This CDR3 comprises 14 residues. Trimming stripped 2 bases from V and 4 bases from J, with 12 bases between. The CDR3 here is CASSFGTGTTEAFF. As DNA, the CDR3 is TGTGCCAGCAGCTTTGGTACAGGGACCACTGAAGCTTTCTTT. Complete variable domain (other parts from reference TRBV5-4 and TRBJ1-1): ETGVTQSPTHLIKTRGQQVTLRCSSQSGHNTVSWYQQALGQGPQFIFQYYREEENGRGNFPPRFSGLQFPNYSSELNVNALELDDSALYLCASSFGTGTTEAFFGQGTRLTVV.

This chain links TRBV27 with TRBJ2-7; D is ambiguous. CDR3 length equals 13 residues. CDR1 and CDR2 from the germline V gene are MNHEY and SMNVEV (reference sequence). V was cut by 5 bases and J by 0 bases, with 8 bases left in between. The CDR3 bases are TGTGCCAGCAGTCCACCCAGCTCCTACGAGCAGTACTTC. This encodes CASSPPSSYEQYF.

The chain joins TRBV28 to TRBJ2-5; D is possibly TRBD2 (6 bases). The V gene lost 7 bases and the J gene lost 5 bases, with 20 bases spanning the gap. The CDR3 runs 15 residues. Germline V lookup: CDR1 MDHEN, CDR2 SYDVKM. The CDR3 sequence: CASTTHRGFGETQYF. The CDR3 DNA follows: TGTGCCAGCACCACCCACCGGGGGTTCGGGGAGACCCAGTACTTC.

A few counts support this clone. This CDR3 reads CASSYDGAYEQYF. The CDR3 region has the DNA TGCGCCAGCAGCTACGACGGAGCCTACGAGCAGTACTTC. This sequence joins TRBV5-1 and TRBJ2-7; D ambiguous. Germline V CDR1 and CDR2: SGHRS, YFSETQ. CDR3 length equals 13 residues. V dropped 3 bases and J dropped 2 bases, with 9 bases sitting between them.

The rearrangement uses TRBV28 and TRBJ1-5, with D hard to call. Trimming took off 3 bases at V and 6 bases at J, with 3 bases between the two ends. CDR3 size: 11 residues. Germline V CDR1 and CDR2: MDHEN, SYDVKM. The CDR3 coding sequence is TGTGCCAGCAGTTTTCGTCAGCCCCAGCATTTT. This translates into CASSFRQPQHF.

The V and J genes are TRBV28 and TRBJ2-1, with a possible D match to TRBD1 (5 bases). The CDR3 loop spans 16 amino acids. The germline V gene has CDR1 MDHEN and CDR2 SYDVKM. The V end lost 4 bases, the J end lost 10 bases, and 23 bases lay between the germline ends. The CDR3: CASSSPFRAVPAEQFF. The DNA for the CDR3 is TGTGCCAGCAGTTCCCCTTTCAGGGCTGTCCCAGCCGAGCAGTTCTTC.

V is TRBV6-2 or TRBV6-3 and J is TRBJ2-1; tentatively, D is TRBD2 (7 bases). Deletions cut 0 bases from V and 7 bases from J, with 19 bases between. The germline CDR1 and CDR2 sequences are MNHEY and SVGEGT. The CDR3 contains 17 residues. The CDR3 DNA reads as TGTGCCAGCAGTTACTCGCGGGGGCGGGAGCTGGGTAATGAGCAGTTCTTC. Residues: CASSYSRGRELGNEQFF.

J is TRBJ2-1 and V is TRBV27; D possibly corresponds to TRBD2 (5 bases). Looked up from germline, CDR1 is MNHEY and CDR2 is SMNVEV (reference sequence). The germline V and J ends were trimmed by 5 bases and 7 bases, with 18 bases remaining between them. This CDR3 has 15 amino acids. The CDR3 DNA reads as TGTGCCAGCAGTCTTACAACTAGTGCTGGAAATGAGCAGTTCTTC. Amino acid sequence: CASSLTTSAGNEQFF.

The rearrangement joins TRBV6-6 to TRBJ2-7; TRBD1 matches at 9 bases. V lost 4 bases and J lost 3; bases outside the gene matches: 4. The CDR3 is 14 residues long. The germline V gene has CDR1 MNHNY and CDR2 SVGAGI (reference sequence). In nucleotides, the CDR3 is TGTGCCAGCAGTTTTGGGACAGGGATCTACGAGCAGTACTTC. The encoded protein is CASSFGTGIYEQYF.

This chain uses TRBV10-3 with TRBJ2-7; 9 bases align to TRBD2. V lost 3 bases, J lost 0 bases, and 6 bases stayed unmatched. The V gene's germline CDR1 is ENHRY and CDR2 SYGVKD. The CDR3 is 16 residues long. CDR3 coding DNA: TGTGCCATCAGTGATGGCGGCGGGAGGGCCTCCTACGAGCAGTACTTC. Encoded protein: CAISDGGGRASYEQYF.

This clone was picked up one time. The chain recombines TRBV29-1 with TRBJ2-3, with 8 nucleotides matching TRBD1. Germline CDR1 is SQVTM and CDR2 is ANQGSEA. This CDR3 has 14 amino acids. The J segment lost 0 bases and the V segment lost 4 bases, leaving 3 bases of the junction unmatched. CDR3 loop: CSVADRASTDTQYF. DNA for the CDR3: TGCAGCGTTGCGGACAGGGCTAGCACAGATACGCAGTATTTT.

V and J are TRBV18 and TRBJ1-1; a possible D gene is TRBD1 (5 bases). CDR3 length: 17 residues. The germline V gene has CDR1 KGHSH and CDR2 LQKENI. V was cut by 3 bases and J by 0 bases, with 17 bases left in between. The CDR3 is CASSPGAGRAMNTEAFF. For the CDR3, the DNA is TGTGCCAGCTCACCTGGTGCAGGGAGGGCCATGAACACTGAAGCTTTCTTT.

This clone turned up a few times. J is TRBJ2-1 and V is TRBV11-1, with 7 nucleotides matching TRBD2. Germline CDR1 reads SGHAT; CDR2 reads FQDESV (reference sequence). The CDR3 sequence is 13 residues long. V lost 0 bases, J lost 7 bases, and 0 bases stayed unmatched. The CDR3 loop reads CASSLAGGNEQFF. For the CDR3, the DNA is TGTGCCAGCAGCTTAGCGGGAGGGAATGAGCAGTTCTTC.

The CDR3, as DNA: TGTGCCAGCAAAGGGACAGGGAGGAATCAGCCCCAGCATTTT. Translation: CASKGTGRNQPQHF. The V gene is TRBV27, the J gene TRBJ1-5; 9 bases map to TRBD1. The germline CDR1 and CDR2 sequences are MNHEY and SMNVEV (reference sequence). After removal of 7 bases from V and 4 bases from J, the junction contained 5 bases not matched to a gene. The CDR3 is made up of 14 amino acids.

This sequence joins TRBV6-1 and TRBJ2-5, with 8 bases lining up with TRBD2. In germline, CDR1 is MNHNS, CDR2 SASEGT. Trimming removed 3 bases from V and 4 bases from J; junction bases left unmatched: 4. This CDR3 is built from 14 residues. CDR3 DNA sequence: TGTGCCAGCAGTGATGACGGGAGGGTAGAGACCCAGTACTTC. Translating it yields CASSDDGRVETQYF.

This clone was observed a few times. The J gene is TRBJ2-3, the V gene TRBV7-9; the match to TRBD1 covers 10 bases. Looked up from germline, CDR1 is SEHNR and CDR2 is FQNEAQ (reference sequence). Unmatched junction bases numbered 8, after V lost 5 bases and J lost 3 bases. The CDR3 contains 16 residues. CDR3 amino acids: CASSPSGTGETDTQYF. DNA of the CDR3: TGTGCCAGCAGCCCCTCCGGGACAGGGGAGACAGATACGCAGTATTTT.

The chain combines TRBV7-2 with TRBJ2-5, with 7 bases identical to TRBD1. This CDR3 is 15 amino acids long. Trimming cost V 6 bases and J 2 bases; bases outside gene matches: 9. CDR1 and CDR2 (germline): SGHTA, FQGNSA. This CDR3 is CASRSGTALQETQYF. The CDR3 region has the DNA TGTGCCAGCAGAAGTGGGACAGCCCTTCAAGAGACCCAGTACTTC. Looking up the rest from reference TRBV7-2 and TRBJ2-5 gives the full variable domain: GAGVSQSPSNKVTEKGKDVELRCDPISGHTALYWYRQSLGQGLEFLIYFQGNSAPDKSGLPSDRFSAERTGGSVSTLTIQRTQQEDSAVYLCASRSGTALQETQYFGPGTRLLVL.